This T cell receptor (beta chain) was captured in a study of graft-versus-host responses after intestinal transplantation. Regarding this clone: What it binds is unknown.

The assay was immunoSEQ multiplex PCR, and TCRdb's table has in-frame clones only and misses some. The sample lists 130,000 or so clones, around 90% seen once, with 0.19% in the top ten. The germline CDR1 and CDR2 sequences are MNHEY and SMNVEV (reference sequence). The CDR3 runs 12 residues. V lost 7 bases, J lost 3 bases, and 6 bases lay in between. Whole-study results and caveats: Marrow from the recipient contained GvH clones, some of which had appeared first in ileum or blood.

This clonotype originated in a human donor who received an intestinal transplant. The starting material was unstimulated CD4+ T cells sorted from spleen or lymph node cells, obtained before intestinal transplant. The chain combines TRBV27 with TRBJ1-4; D is unclear. CDR3 loop: CASKGSNEKLFF. The CDR3 coding sequence is TGTGCCAGCAAAGGGTCTAATGAAAAACTGTTTTTT.